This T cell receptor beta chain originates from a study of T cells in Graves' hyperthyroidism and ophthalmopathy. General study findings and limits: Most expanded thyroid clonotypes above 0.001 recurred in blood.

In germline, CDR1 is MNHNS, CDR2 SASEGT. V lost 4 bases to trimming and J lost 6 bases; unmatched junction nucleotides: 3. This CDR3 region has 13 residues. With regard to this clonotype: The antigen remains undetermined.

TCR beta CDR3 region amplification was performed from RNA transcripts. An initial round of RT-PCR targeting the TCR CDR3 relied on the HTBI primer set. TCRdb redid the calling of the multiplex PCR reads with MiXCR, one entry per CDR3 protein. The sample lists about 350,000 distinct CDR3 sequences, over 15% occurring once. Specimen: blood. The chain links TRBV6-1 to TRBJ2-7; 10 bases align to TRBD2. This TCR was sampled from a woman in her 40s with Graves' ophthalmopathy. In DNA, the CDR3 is TGTGCCAGCAGTGTGTTAGCGGGAGGCGAGCAGTACTTC. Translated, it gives CASSVLAGGEQYF.